The entry that follows covers one T cell receptor (beta chain) sequence. This sample is drawn from a study of cytomegalovirus exposure and HLA in healthy donors. Here immunoSEQ multiplex PCR was the method, and the copy in TCRdb shows in-frame clones only, minus some. The table records around 150,000 clones, 86% of them present only once. Trimming pared 1 base from V and 3 bases from J, leaving 15 bases between. Germline CDR1 and CDR2: LNHDA and SQIVND (reference sequence). The CDR3 has 16 residues. This chain uses TRBV19 with TRBJ1-1; perhaps TRBD1 as D (5 bases). Input material: PBMCs. The clonotype comes from a woman in her 30s in good health and CMV-seronegative. DNA of the CDR3: TGTGCCAGTAGTATAGGTCAGGGCAGTCGAGACACTGAAGCTTTCTTT. It is translated as CASSIGQGSRDTEAFF.